The 8 T cell receptor beta chains given below trace back to one sample, sequenced in a study of T cell responses to AZD1222 COVID-19 vaccine. Profiling relied on immunoSEQ multiplex PCR, and the TCRdb table lists in-frame clones only, not all of them. This table has about 75,000 clones, approximately 88% appearing once. Sequencing was performed on peripheral blood, taken 28 days after the second dose of the MenACWY control vaccine. The origin of the receptors is an adult who received the MenACWY meningococcal vaccine as a control.

The chain joins TRBV5-8 to TRBJ1-5; unclear D gene. Germline V gene data show CDR1 as SGHTS and CDR2 as YDEGEE. There are 13 residues in the CDR3. Trimming removed 2 bases from V and 10 bases from J, with 13 bases in between. The CDR3 is CASSLITAGPQHF. The DNA for the CDR3 is TGTGCCAGCAGCTTAATAACGGCGGGCCCCCAGCATTTT. The full variable domain, with the rest looked up from reference TRBV5-8 and TRBJ1-5, is EAGVTQSPTHLIKTRGQQATLRCSPISGHTSVYWYQQALGLGLQFLLWYDEGEERNRGNFPPRFSGRQFPNYSSELNVNALELEDSALYLCASSLITAGPQHFGDGTRLSIL.

This clone was seen only once. The chain carries TRBV6-5 and TRBJ1-2; maybe TRBD1 (5 bases). V dropped 6 bases and J dropped 2 bases, with 16 bases sitting between them. CDR3 size: 15 residues. Germline assignment: CDR1 MNHEY and CDR2 SVGAGI. CDR3 sequence reads: CASSLSGGTNYGYTF. The CDR3 coding sequence is TGTGCCAGCAGCCTCAGTGGGGGAACGAACTATGGCTACACCTTC.

The chain has TRBV11-1 and TRBJ1-1; D uncertain. V lost 5 bases to trimming and J lost 1 base, with 17 bases between them. Germline V lookup: CDR1 SGHAT, CDR2 FQDESV (reference sequence). This CDR3 has 16 amino acids. The CDR3 DNA is TGTGCCAGCAGCCCAAGCTGGGGAGCCAGGAACACTGAAGCTTTCTTT. The encoded protein is CASSPSWGARNTEAFF.

The V and J genes are TRBV19 and TRBJ1-5, with D unclear. The V and J ends lost 3 bases and 3 bases respectively, with 6 bases between them. Germline V gene sequence: CDR1 LNHDA, CDR2 SQIVND (reference sequence). The CDR3 covers 13 residues. The CDR3 loop reads CASSIEINQPQHF. In DNA, the CDR3 is TGTGCCAGTAGTATCGAGATCAATCAGCCCCAGCATTTT.

This chain connects TRBV6-7 to TRBJ2-6, with 10 bases fitting TRBD2. TRBV6-7 is identified as an open reading frame with a role that is uncertain. V was pared by 0 bases and J by 3 bases, with 2 bases of the junction left unmatched. The CDR3 is 17 residues long. CDR3 DNA: TGTGCCAGCAGTTACTCTAGCGGGGGGCGTGGGGCCAACGTCCTGACTTTC. It codes for CASSYSSGGRGANVLTF.

This clone appeared once. The V and J genes are TRBV6-1 and TRBJ1-3, with D unresolved. Trimming stripped 1 base from V and 2 bases from J, with 3 bases between. Germline V gene data show CDR1 as MNHNS and CDR2 as SASEGT. CDR3 size: 13 residues. CDR3 DNA: TGTGCCAGCAGTGAAGGACCTGGAAACACCATATATTTT. It codes for CASSEGPGNTIYF.

The chain has TRBV10-3 and TRBJ1-2, with TRBD1 matching 8 bases. This CDR3 region has 15 residues. J was trimmed by 3 bases and V by 4 bases; bases with no gene match: 7. Germline V gene sequence: CDR1 ENHRY, CDR2 SYGVKD. The CDR3 here is CAISGTGTADYGYTF. The CDR3 DNA reads as TGTGCCATCAGTGGGACAGGGACTGCGGACTATGGCTACACCTTC.

The chain joins TRBV27 to TRBJ1-5; TRBD1 might be the D (5 bases). Trimming took off 7 bases at V and 4 bases at J, with 29 bases between the two ends. Germline lookup yields CDR1 MNHEY and CDR2 SMNVEV (reference sequence). CDR3 length equals 19 residues. The CDR3 nucleotides are TGTGCCAGCAAGGGGAAAGGGGATGGGGGAACGACATTGAATCAGCCCCAGCATTTT. It specifies CASKGKGDGGTTLNQPQHF.